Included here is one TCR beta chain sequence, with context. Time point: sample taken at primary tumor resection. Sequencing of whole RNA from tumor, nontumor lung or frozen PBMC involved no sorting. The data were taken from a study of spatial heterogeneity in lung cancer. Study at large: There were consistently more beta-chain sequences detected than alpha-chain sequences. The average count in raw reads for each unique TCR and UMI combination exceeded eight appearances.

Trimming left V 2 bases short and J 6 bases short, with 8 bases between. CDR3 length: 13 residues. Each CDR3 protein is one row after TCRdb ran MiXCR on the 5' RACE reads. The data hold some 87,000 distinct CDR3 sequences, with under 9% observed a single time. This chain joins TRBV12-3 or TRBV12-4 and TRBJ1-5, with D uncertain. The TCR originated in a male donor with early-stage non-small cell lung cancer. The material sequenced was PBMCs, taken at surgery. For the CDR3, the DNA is TGTGCCAGCAGTTTATCCAGGCTTCAGCCCCAGCATTTT. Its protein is CASSLSRLQPQHF.